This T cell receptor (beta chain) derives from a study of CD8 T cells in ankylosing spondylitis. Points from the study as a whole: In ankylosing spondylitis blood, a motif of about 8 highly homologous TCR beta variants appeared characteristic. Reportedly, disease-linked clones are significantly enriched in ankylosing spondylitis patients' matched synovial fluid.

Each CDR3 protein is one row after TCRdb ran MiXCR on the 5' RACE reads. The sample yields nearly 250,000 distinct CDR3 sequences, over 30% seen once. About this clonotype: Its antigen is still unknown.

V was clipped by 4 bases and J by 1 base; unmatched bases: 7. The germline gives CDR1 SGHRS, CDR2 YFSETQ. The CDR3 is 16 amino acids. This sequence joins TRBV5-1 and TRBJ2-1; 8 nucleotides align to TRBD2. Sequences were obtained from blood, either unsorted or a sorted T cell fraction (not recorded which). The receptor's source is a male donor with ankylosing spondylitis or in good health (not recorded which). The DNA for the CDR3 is TGCGCCAGCAGCCCCGCGGGGGGCCGATCCTACAATGAGCAGTTCTTC. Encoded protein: CASSPAGGRSYNEQFF.